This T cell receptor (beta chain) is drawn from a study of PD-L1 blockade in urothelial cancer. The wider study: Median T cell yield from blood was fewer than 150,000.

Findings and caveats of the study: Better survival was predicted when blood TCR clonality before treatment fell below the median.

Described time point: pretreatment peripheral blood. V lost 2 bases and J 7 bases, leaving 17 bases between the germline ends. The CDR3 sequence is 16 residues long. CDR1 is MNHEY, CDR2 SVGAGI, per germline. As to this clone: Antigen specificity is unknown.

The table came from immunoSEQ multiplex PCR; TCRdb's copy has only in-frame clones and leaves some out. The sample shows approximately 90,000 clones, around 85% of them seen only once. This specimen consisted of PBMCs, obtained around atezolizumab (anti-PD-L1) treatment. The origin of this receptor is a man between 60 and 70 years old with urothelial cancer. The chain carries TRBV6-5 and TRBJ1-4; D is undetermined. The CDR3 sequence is CASSYDRGGLSEKLFF. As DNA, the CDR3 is TGTGCCAGCAGTTACGATCGAGGAGGACTCAGTGAAAAACTGTTTTTT.